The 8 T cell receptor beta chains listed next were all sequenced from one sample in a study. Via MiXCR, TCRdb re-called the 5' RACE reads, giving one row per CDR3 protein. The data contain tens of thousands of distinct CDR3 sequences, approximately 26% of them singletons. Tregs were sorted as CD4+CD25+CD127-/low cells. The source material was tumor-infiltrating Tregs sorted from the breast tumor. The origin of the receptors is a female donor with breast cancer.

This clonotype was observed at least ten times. CDR3 nucleotide sequence: TGCAGCGTTGACCAGGGGGCGACTGAAGCTTTCTTT. Residues: CSVDQGATEAFF. The chain carries TRBV29-1 and TRBJ1-1; the match to TRBD1 covers 8 bases. This CDR3 has 12 residues. Germline values: CDR1 SQVTM, CDR2 ANQGSEA. The J segment lost 5 bases and the V segment lost 3 bases, leaving 2 bases of the junction unmatched.

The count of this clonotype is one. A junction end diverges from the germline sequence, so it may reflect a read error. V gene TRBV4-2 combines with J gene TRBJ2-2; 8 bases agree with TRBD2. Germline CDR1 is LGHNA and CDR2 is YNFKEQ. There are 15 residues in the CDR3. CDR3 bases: TGTGCCGGCAGCCGGGGGGGCTCGGACACCGGGGAGCTGTTTTTT. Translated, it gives CAGSRGGSDTGELFF.

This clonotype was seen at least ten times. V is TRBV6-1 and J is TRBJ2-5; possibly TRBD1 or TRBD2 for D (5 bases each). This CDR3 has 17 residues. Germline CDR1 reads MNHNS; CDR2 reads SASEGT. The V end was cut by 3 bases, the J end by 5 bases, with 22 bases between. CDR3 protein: CASSESSLGTTGETQYF. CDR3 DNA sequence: TGTGCCAGCAGTGAGAGCTCGCTAGGGACCACCGGGGAGACCCAGTACTTC.

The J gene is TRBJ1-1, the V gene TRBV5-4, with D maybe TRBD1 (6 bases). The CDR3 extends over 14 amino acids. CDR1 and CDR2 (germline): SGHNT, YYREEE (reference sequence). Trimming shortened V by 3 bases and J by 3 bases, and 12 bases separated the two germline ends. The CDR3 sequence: CASSSGTLYTEAFF. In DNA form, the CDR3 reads TGTGCCAGCAGCTCCGGGACACTCTACACTGAAGCTTTCTTT.

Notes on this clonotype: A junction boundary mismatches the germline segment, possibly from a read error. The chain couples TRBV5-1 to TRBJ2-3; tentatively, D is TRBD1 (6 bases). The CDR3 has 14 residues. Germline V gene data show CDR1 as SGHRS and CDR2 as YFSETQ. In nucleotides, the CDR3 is TGCACCAGCGTGAGAGGGGGAGCGGAAAGCACGCAGTATTTT. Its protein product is CTSVRGGAESTQYF.

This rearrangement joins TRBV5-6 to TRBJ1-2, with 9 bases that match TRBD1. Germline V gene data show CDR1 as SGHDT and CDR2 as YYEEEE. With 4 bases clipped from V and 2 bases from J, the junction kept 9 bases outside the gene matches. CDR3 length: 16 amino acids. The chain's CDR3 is CASSAPEDRGNYGYTF. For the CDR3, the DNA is TGTGCCAGCAGCGCCCCGGAGGACAGGGGCAACTATGGCTACACCTTC.

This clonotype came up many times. In nucleotides, the CDR3 is TGTGCCAGCAGCCCAAGGGGACTAGCGGGGGGTCGGAAGACAGATACGCAGTATTTT. Protein sequence: CASSPRGLAGGRKTDTQYF. The chain carries TRBV6-1 and TRBJ2-3; 15 nucleotides agree with TRBD2. This CDR3 has 19 amino acids. Germline lookup yields CDR1 MNHNS and CDR2 SASEGT. The junction had 13 bases not matched to a gene; V was cut back by 6 bases and J by 3 bases.

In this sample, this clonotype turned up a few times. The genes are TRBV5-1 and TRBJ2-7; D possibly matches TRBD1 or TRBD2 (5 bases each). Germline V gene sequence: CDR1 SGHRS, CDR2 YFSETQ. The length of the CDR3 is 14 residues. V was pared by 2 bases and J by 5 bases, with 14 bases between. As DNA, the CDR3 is TGCGCCAGCAGCTTATCGGGACGCACCCACGAGCAGTACTTC. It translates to CASSLSGRTHEQYF.